This T cell receptor beta chain was found in a study of blood T cell repertoires in COVID-19. Sequenced by immunoSEQ multiplex PCR; TCRdb stores in-frame clones only, minus some. The data contain 130,000 or so clones, over 80% of them singletons. Recovery meant two consecutive negative NP/OP PCR tests, professional clearance, or resolved symptoms. Losses at the gene ends were 5 bases for V and 4 bases for J; bases not matched to a gene: 6. This CDR3 region has 15 residues. Germline CDR1 reads SGHTA; CDR2 reads FQGNSA. The sequence was obtained from a woman in her twenties or thirties who had recovered from COVID-19. The sequencing sample was made of PBMCs or T cells enriched from blood (not recorded which). This sequence joins TRBV7-2 and TRBJ2-7, with 12 bases matching TRBD1. CDR3 region: CASSQGQGAWYEQYF. The CDR3 nucleotides read TGTGCCAGCAGCCAGGGACAGGGGGCATGGTACGAGCAGTACTTC.